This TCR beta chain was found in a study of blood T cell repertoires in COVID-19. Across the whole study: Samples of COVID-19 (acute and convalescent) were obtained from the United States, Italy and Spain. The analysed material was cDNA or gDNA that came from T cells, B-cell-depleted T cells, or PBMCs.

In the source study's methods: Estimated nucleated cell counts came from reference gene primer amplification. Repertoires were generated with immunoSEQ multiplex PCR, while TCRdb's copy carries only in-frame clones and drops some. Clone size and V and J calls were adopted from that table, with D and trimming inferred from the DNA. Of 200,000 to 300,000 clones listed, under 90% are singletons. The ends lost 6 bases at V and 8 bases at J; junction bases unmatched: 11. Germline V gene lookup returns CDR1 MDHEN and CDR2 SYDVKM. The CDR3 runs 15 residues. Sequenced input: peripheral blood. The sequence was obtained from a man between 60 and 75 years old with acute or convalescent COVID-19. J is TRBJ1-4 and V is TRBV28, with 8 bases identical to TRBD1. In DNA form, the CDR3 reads TGTGCCAGCAGCCTCGACAGGGGAGGGTTGGAAAAACTGTTTTTT. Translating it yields CASSLDRGGLEKLFF.